This is a list of T cell receptor beta chains from one sample in a study of Ad26.COV2.S vaccination and SARS-CoV-2 variants. TCRdb keeps only in-frame clones here, not all; method: immunoSEQ multiplex PCR. The sample carries about 420,000 clones, around 87% recorded once. The material sequenced was peripheral blood, taken in a trial of Ad26.COV2.S vaccine versus placebo. The receptors here all came from a person aged 18 to 59 who received the Ad26.COV2.S COVID-19 vaccine or a placebo. The CDR3 runs from the conserved cysteine through the conserved F or W.

v_call cdr3_aa
TRBV4-3 CASSQEGAPLVDTQYF
TRBV11-2 CASSLSASHEQYF
TRBV18 CASSPVRDRLSGNTIYF
TRBV12-3/TRBV12-4 CASSLNRVIQYF
TRBV2 CASTSKPYEQYF
TRBV3-1/TRBV3-2 CASSLGLALKPNVLTF
TRBV7-2 CASSLEGRPNYEQYF
TRBV7-2 CASSLVTEREAFF
TRBV6-6 CASSQRRGQGMYGYTF
TRBV6-4 CASSEQGGHTGELFF
TRBV19 CASSHTADTQYF
TRBV5-6 CASSLVKGQGQYF
TRBV30 CAWGGIWGWDYGYTF
TRBV11-2 CASSPRLSTGGTGELFF
TRBV2 CASRDPTEAFF